The 7 T cell receptor beta chains below all came from one sample that was sequenced in a study of cytomegalovirus exposure and HLA in healthy donors. Researchers ran the PCR with 60 Vbeta and 13 Jbeta primers. Method: immunoSEQ multiplex PCR; TCRdb's copy keeps in-frame clones and lacks some. The sample lists roughly 89,000 clones, approximately 68% occurring once. Material for sequencing was PBMCs. These receptors all come from a woman aged 50 to 60 in good health and CMV-seropositive.

This chain uses TRBV30 with TRBJ2-3, with TRBD2 identical over 10 bases. The germline CDR1 and CDR2 sequences are GTSNPN and SVGIG (reference sequence). CDR3 length: 16 amino acids. The trim removed 2 bases at V and 5 bases at J, leaving 10 bases unmatched. DNA for the CDR3: TGTGCCTGGAGTCTCGGTAGCGGGGGGATTGGAGATACGCAGTATTTT. The encoded protein is CAWSLGSGGIGDTQYF.

The chain carries TRBV2 and TRBJ1-5; 7 nucleotides agree with TRBD1. The length of the CDR3 is 15 residues. With V trimmed by 7 bases and J by 2 bases, 8 bases remained unmatched. From germline, CDR1 is SNHLY and CDR2 FYNNEI. The CDR3: CASTPTTGGNQPQHF. The CDR3 coding sequence is TGTGCCAGCACTCCGACCACAGGGGGCAATCAGCCCCAGCATTTT.

The chain joins TRBV7-6 to TRBJ2-1, with D maybe TRBD1 (5 bases). This CDR3 is 15 amino acids long. The germline CDR1 and CDR2 sequences are SGHVS and FNYEAQ. The V gene lost 4 bases and the J gene lost 7 bases, with 17 bases spanning the gap. The CDR3 loop is CASSSDSPGRNEQFF. The CDR3 bases are TGTGCCAGCAGCTCCGACAGTCCCGGCCGAAATGAGCAGTTCTTC.

The chain couples TRBV4-1 to TRBJ1-1, with 9 bases matching TRBD1. With V trimmed by 1 base and J by 8 bases, 8 bases remained unmatched. Germline V gene sequence: CDR1 MGHRA, CDR2 YSYEKL. CDR3 size: 15 residues. CDR3 residues: CASSQVRDRADEAFF. DNA of the CDR3: TGCGCCAGCAGCCAAGTCAGGGACAGGGCGGACGAAGCTTTCTTT.

The chain links TRBV2 to TRBJ2-5; 16 bases match TRBD2. The V segment lost 4 bases and the J segment 4 bases; nucleotides outside the gene matches: 6. This CDR3 spans 17 amino acids. Germline assignment: CDR1 SNHLY and CDR2 FYNNEI. The CDR3 protein is CASSVGTSGGGGETQYF. For the CDR3, the DNA is TGTGCCAGCAGTGTCGGGACTAGCGGGGGGGGCGGAGAGACCCAGTACTTC.

The chain carries TRBV6-6 and TRBJ1-6, with 7 positions matching TRBD1. V was clipped by 2 bases and J by 8 bases; unmatched bases: 6. CDR3 length: 15 residues. Germline CDR1 reads MNHNY; CDR2 reads SVGAGI (reference sequence). CDR3 DNA sequence: TGTGCCAGCAGTTACACGACAGGGACGTATTCACCCCTCCACTTT. It is translated as CASSYTTGTYSPLHF.

This clone was observed a handful of times. The rearrangement uses TRBV4-3 and TRBJ2-3, with D tentatively TRBD1 (5 bases). This CDR3 is 14 amino acids long. Trimming removed 4 bases at V and 2 bases at J, with 10 bases between. Germline lookup yields CDR1 LGHNA and CDR2 YSLEER. This chain's CDR3 is CASSPDINTDTQYF. The CDR3 DNA is TGCGCCAGCAGCCCGGACATTAACACAGATACGCAGTATTTT.